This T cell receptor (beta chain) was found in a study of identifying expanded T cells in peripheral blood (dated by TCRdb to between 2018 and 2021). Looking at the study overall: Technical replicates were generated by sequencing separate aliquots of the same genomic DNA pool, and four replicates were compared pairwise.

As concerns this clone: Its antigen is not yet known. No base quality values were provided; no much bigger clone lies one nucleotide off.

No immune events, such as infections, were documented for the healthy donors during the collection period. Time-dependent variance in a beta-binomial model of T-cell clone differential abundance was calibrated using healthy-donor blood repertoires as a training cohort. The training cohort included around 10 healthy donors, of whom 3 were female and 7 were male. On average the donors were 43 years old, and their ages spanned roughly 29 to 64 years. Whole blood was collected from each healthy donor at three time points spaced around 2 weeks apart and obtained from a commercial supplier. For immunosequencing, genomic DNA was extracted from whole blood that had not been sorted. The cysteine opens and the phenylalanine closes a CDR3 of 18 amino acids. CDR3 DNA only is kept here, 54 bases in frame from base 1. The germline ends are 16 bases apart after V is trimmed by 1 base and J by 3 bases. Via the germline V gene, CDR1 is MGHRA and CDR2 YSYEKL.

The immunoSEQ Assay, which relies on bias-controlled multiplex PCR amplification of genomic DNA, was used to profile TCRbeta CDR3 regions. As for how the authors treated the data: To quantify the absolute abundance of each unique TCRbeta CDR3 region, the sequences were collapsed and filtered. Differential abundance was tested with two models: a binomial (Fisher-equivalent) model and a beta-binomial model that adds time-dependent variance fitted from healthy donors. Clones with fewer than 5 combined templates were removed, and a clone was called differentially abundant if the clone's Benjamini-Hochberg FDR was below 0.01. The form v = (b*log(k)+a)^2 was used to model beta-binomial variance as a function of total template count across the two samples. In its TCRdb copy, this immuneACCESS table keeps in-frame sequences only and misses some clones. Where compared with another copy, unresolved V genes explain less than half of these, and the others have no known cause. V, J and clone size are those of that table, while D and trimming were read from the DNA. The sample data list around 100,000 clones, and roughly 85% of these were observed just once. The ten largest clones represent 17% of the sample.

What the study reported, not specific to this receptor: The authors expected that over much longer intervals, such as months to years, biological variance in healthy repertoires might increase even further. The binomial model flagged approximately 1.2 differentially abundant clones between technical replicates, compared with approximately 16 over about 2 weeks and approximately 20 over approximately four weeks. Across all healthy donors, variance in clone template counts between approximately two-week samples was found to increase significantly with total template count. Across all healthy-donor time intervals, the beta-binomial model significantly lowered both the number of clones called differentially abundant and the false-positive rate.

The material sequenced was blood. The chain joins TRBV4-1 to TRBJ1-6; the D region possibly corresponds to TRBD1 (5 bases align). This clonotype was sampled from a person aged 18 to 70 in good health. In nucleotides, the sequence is TGCGCCAGCAGCCAAGGACAGATGCTGAACTACTATAATTCACCCCTCCACTTT. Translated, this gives CASSQGQMLNYYNSPLHF.